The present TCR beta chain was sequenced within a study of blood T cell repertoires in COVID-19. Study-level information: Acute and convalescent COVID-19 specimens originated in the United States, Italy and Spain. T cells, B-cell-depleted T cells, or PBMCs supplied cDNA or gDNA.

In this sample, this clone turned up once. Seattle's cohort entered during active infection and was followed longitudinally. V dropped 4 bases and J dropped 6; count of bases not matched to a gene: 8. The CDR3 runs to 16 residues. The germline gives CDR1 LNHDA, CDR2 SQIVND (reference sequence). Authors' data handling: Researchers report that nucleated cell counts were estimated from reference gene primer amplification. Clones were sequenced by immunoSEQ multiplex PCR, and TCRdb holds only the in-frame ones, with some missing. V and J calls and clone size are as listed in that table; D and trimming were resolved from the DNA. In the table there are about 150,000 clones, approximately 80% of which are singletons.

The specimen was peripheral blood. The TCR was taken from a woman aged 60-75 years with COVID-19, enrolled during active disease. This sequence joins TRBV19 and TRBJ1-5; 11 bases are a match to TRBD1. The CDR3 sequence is CASSTIGQGAIQPQHF. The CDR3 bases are TGTGCCAGTAGTACAATTGGACAGGGGGCGATTCAGCCCCAGCATTTT.